These T cell receptor beta chains were read from a single sample in a study of Ad26.COV2.S vaccination and SARS-CoV-2 variants. Clones were read by immunoSEQ multiplex PCR, and TCRdb kept only the in-frame ones, dropping some. The table records 350,000 to 400,000 clones, approximately 91% of them present only once. The sequences come from peripheral blood, collected in a trial of Ad26.COV2.S vaccine versus placebo. The receptors were sampled from a person between 18 and 65 years old who received the Ad26.COV2.S COVID-19 vaccine or a placebo. Each CDR3 is given with its conserved first and last residue. Fields, in order: J gene, V gene, clone size, D gene, CDR3 DNA, CDR3 protein. A D gene is named only where the DNA matches it firmly. Size values are once, few and many counts, or a class for expanded clones, and some rows have none.

j_gene: TRBJ1-1; v_gene: TRBV5-1; abundance: NA; d_gene: TRBD1; CDR3nt: TGCGCCAGCAGGCCCAGGACAGGGAACACTGAAGCTTTCTTT; CDR3aa: CASRPRTGNTEAFF
j_gene: TRBJ1-2; v_gene: TRBV7-2; abundance: NA; d_gene: NA; CDR3nt: TGTGCCAGCAGCTTAAATACAGCCGACTATGGCTACACCTTC; CDR3aa: CASSLNTADYGYTF
j_gene: TRBJ1-1; v_gene: TRBV18; abundance: NA; d_gene: NA; CDR3nt: TGTGCCAGCTCACCACAATCCCCCGATAGGACTGAAGCTTTCTTT; CDR3aa: CASSPQSPDRTEAFF
j_gene: TRBJ1-5; v_gene: TRBV19; abundance: few; d_gene: NA; CDR3nt: TGTGCCAGTACCAAAAGGGGGGATTGGAATCAGCCCCAGCATTTT; CDR3aa: CASTKRGDWNQPQHF
j_gene: TRBJ2-7; v_gene: TRBV11-2; abundance: NA; d_gene: NA; CDR3nt: TGTGCCAGCAGCTTAGGTGGTGACAGGATCTACGAGCAGTACTTC; CDR3aa: CASSLGGDRIYEQYF
j_gene: TRBJ1-2; v_gene: TRBV25-1; abundance: NA; d_gene: NA; CDR3nt: TGTGCCAGCAGTGGGGTAGGGGAACCTGATTACCGCTATGGCTACACCTTC; CDR3aa: CASSGVGEPDYRYGYTF
j_gene: TRBJ2-3; v_gene: TRBV19; abundance: NA; d_gene: NA; CDR3nt: TGTGCCAGTAAGTTGACGGCGGCGACAGATACGCAGTATTTT; CDR3aa: CASKLTAATDTQYF
j_gene: TRBJ2-3; v_gene: TRBV20-1; abundance: NA; d_gene: TRBD2; CDR3nt: TGCAGTGCTAGGCGGGGGAATACGCAGTATTTT; CDR3aa: CSARRGNTQYF
j_gene: TRBJ2-1; v_gene: TRBV7-8; abundance: NA; d_gene: NA; CDR3nt: TGTGCCAGCAGCCAGCCCAGGGACTCTAGCAAAGGGAATGAGCAGTTCTTC; CDR3aa: CASSQPRDSSKGNEQFF
j_gene: TRBJ1-5; v_gene: TRBV9; abundance: NA; d_gene: NA; CDR3nt: TGTGCCAGCAGCGTAGGGGATGGGGATCAGCCCCAGCATTTT; CDR3aa: CASSVGDGDQPQHF
j_gene: TRBJ1-2; v_gene: TRBV7-9; abundance: NA; d_gene: NA; CDR3nt: TGTGCCAGCAGCGCAGGGGACTATGGCTACACCTTC; CDR3aa: CASSAGDYGYTF
j_gene: TRBJ1-1; v_gene: TRBV9; abundance: NA; d_gene: NA; CDR3nt: TGTGCCAGCAGCGTAGGTCAACTGAACACTGAAGCTTTCTTT; CDR3aa: CASSVGQLNTEAFF
j_gene: TRBJ1-5; v_gene: TRBV6-5; abundance: NA; d_gene: TRBD1; CDR3nt: TGTGCCAGCGTAGGGGGCAGGAATCAGCCCCAGCATTTT; CDR3aa: CASVGGRNQPQHF
j_gene: TRBJ1-5; v_gene: TRBV20-1; abundance: NA; d_gene: TRBD1; CDR3nt: TGCAGTGCTCGTGGGGACAGGGGGCTGTATAGCAATCAGCCCCAGCATTTT; CDR3aa: CSARGDRGLYSNQPQHF
j_gene: TRBJ1-2; v_gene: TRBV3-1/TRBV3-2; abundance: NA; d_gene: TRBD1; CDR3nt: TGTGCCAGCAGCCCGGGACAGGGGGCTGGCTATGGCTACACCTTC; CDR3aa: CASSPGQGAGYGYTF
j_gene: TRBJ2-1; v_gene: TRBV6-5; abundance: NA; d_gene: NA; CDR3nt: TGTGCCAGCAGCCCGACAGCCTACAATGAGCAGTTCTTC; CDR3aa: CASSPTAYNEQFF
j_gene: TRBJ1-1; v_gene: TRBV6-5; abundance: NA; d_gene: TRBD1; CDR3nt: TGTGCCAGCAGTAAGGACAGGGACACTGAAGCTTTCTTT; CDR3aa: CASSKDRDTEAFF
j_gene: TRBJ2-5; v_gene: TRBV21-1; abundance: once; d_gene: NA; CDR3nt: TGTGCCAGCAGCATCAGAGACGACGTGAAAATTACGGAGACCCAGTACTTC; CDR3aa: CASSIRDDVKITETQYF
j_gene: TRBJ2-5; v_gene: TRBV7-9; abundance: NA; d_gene: NA; CDR3nt: TGTGCCAGCAGCTTAAGCAGGGCGGTTGGCGGGGAGACCCAGTACTTC; CDR3aa: CASSLSRAVGGETQYF
j_gene: TRBJ1-2; v_gene: TRBV6-6; abundance: NA; d_gene: NA; CDR3nt: TGTGCCTTAGGGCGGTATTATGGCTACACCTTC; CDR3aa: CALGRYYGYTF
j_gene: TRBJ2-5; v_gene: TRBV19; abundance: NA; d_gene: TRBD1; CDR3nt: TGTGCCAGTAGTATCTCCCCCAGCAGGGGGCAAGAGACCCAGTACTTC; CDR3aa: CASSISPSRGQETQYF
j_gene: TRBJ2-1; v_gene: TRBV7-9; abundance: NA; d_gene: TRBD2; CDR3nt: TGTGCCAGCAGCCCCGGGACTAGCGGGGGCGATGAGCAGTTCTTC; CDR3aa: CASSPGTSGGDEQFF
j_gene: TRBJ1-2; v_gene: TRBV3-1/TRBV3-2; abundance: few; d_gene: NA; CDR3nt: TGTGCCAGCAGCCCCCCGTCGTCGGAGGGCTACACCTTC; CDR3aa: CASSPPSSEGYTF
j_gene: TRBJ1-2; v_gene: TRBV7-2; abundance: NA; d_gene: NA; CDR3nt: TGTGCCAGCAGCTTAGCCCCTGCAGGGAACTATGGCTACACCTTC; CDR3aa: CASSLAPAGNYGYTF
j_gene: TRBJ2-5; v_gene: TRBV3-1/TRBV3-2; abundance: NA; d_gene: NA; CDR3nt: TGTGCCAGCAGCCAAACCTCGGAGACCCAGTACTTC; CDR3aa: CASSQTSETQYF
j_gene: TRBJ2-7; v_gene: TRBV27; abundance: once; d_gene: NA; CDR3nt: TGTGCCAGCAGTCTCCGCGGGACGGGCTACGAGCAGTACTTC; CDR3aa: CASSLRGTGYEQYF
j_gene: TRBJ2-6; v_gene: TRBV5-5; abundance: NA; d_gene: NA; CDR3nt: TGTGCCAGCAGCTTAGTGGTCGGGGCCAACGTCCTGACTTTC; CDR3aa: CASSLVVGANVLTF
j_gene: TRBJ2-5; v_gene: TRBV10-3; abundance: NA; d_gene: TRBD2; CDR3nt: TGTGCCACAGGACTAGCGGGGATAGAGACCCAGTACTTC; CDR3aa: CATGLAGIETQYF
j_gene: TRBJ2-2; v_gene: TRBV5-8; abundance: NA; d_gene: TRBD1; CDR3nt: TGTGCCAGCAACAGACAGGGGAGGACCGGGGAGCTGTTTTTT; CDR3aa: CASNRQGRTGELFF
j_gene: TRBJ1-5; v_gene: TRBV19; abundance: NA; d_gene: NA; CDR3nt: TGTGCCAGTAGTAAGGCAGGGAATCAGCCCCAGCATTTT; CDR3aa: CASSKAGNQPQHF
j_gene: TRBJ2-2; v_gene: TRBV5-1; abundance: NA; d_gene: NA; CDR3nt: TGCGCCAGCAGCTTGGTCCTTAACACCGGGGAGCTGTTTTTT; CDR3aa: CASSLVLNTGELFF
j_gene: TRBJ2-5; v_gene: TRBV19; abundance: NA; d_gene: TRBD1; CDR3nt: TGTGCCAGTAGTATAGACGCACCCGGGACAGGGAGGGGGACCCAGTACTTC; CDR3aa: CASSIDAPGTGRGTQYF
j_gene: TRBJ1-1; v_gene: TRBV10-3; abundance: NA; d_gene: TRBD1; CDR3nt: TGTGCCTTCACGACAGGGCCGAACACTGAAGCTTTCTTT; CDR3aa: CAFTTGPNTEAFF
j_gene: TRBJ2-3; v_gene: TRBV2; abundance: NA; d_gene: TRBD1; CDR3nt: TGTGCCAGCAGAGGGTTGGACAGGGGCACAGATACGCAGTATTTT; CDR3aa: CASRGLDRGTDTQYF
j_gene: TRBJ1-1; v_gene: TRBV3-1/TRBV3-2; abundance: once; d_gene: NA; CDR3nt: TGTGCCAGCAGCCAAGATAGACGTATCGCCGAAGCTTTCTTT; CDR3aa: CASSQDRRIAEAFF
j_gene: TRBJ2-2; v_gene: TRBV7-6; abundance: NA; d_gene: NA; CDR3nt: TGTGCCAGCAGCTTGACTAGAGCCGGGGAGCTGTTTTTT; CDR3aa: CASSLTRAGELFF
j_gene: TRBJ1-3; v_gene: TRBV6-5; abundance: NA; d_gene: NA; CDR3nt: TGTGCCAGCAGTTATGGGGATAGAGAAGGAAACACCATATATTTT; CDR3aa: CASSYGDREGNTIYF
j_gene: TRBJ1-5; v_gene: TRBV10-2; abundance: NA; d_gene: TRBD1; CDR3nt: TGCGCCAGCAGGGGGACAGGGGATCAGCCCCAGCATTTT; CDR3aa: CASRGTGDQPQHF
j_gene: TRBJ2-5; v_gene: TRBV5-1; abundance: NA; d_gene: NA; CDR3nt: TGCGCCAGCAGCTTGGGACAGATCTACCAAGAGACCCAGTACTTC; CDR3aa: CASSLGQIYQETQYF
j_gene: TRBJ2-5; v_gene: TRBV5-5; abundance: NA; d_gene: NA; CDR3nt: TGTGCCAGCAGCCCACCATACGGGGTGGAGACCCAGTACTTC; CDR3aa: CASSPPYGVETQYF
j_gene: TRBJ2-1; v_gene: TRBV27; abundance: NA; d_gene: TRBD2; CDR3nt: TGTGCCAGCACCGAAAGGACTAGCGGGGGTGAGCAGTTCTTC; CDR3aa: CASTERTSGGEQFF
j_gene: TRBJ1-1; v_gene: TRBV4-3; abundance: NA; d_gene: NA; CDR3nt: TGCGCCAGCAGCCAAGATAGGAGGGGCCCTGAAGCTTTCTTT; CDR3aa: CASSQDRRGPEAFF
j_gene: TRBJ2-1; v_gene: TRBV14; abundance: NA; d_gene: NA; CDR3nt: TGTGCCAGCAGCCAAGGTCACAATGAGCAGTTCTTC; CDR3aa: CASSQGHNEQFF
j_gene: TRBJ2-5; v_gene: TRBV19; abundance: NA; d_gene: NA; CDR3nt: TGTGCCAGTAGTATATGGGGACAAGAGACCCAGTACTTC; CDR3aa: CASSIWGQETQYF
j_gene: TRBJ2-2; v_gene: TRBV5-1; abundance: NA; d_gene: NA; CDR3nt: TGCGCCAGCAGCTTGGCGGCGGGTCGGGCGGCCGGGGAGCTGTTTTTT; CDR3aa: CASSLAAGRAAGELFF
j_gene: TRBJ2-3; v_gene: TRBV2; abundance: NA; d_gene: NA; CDR3nt: TGTGCCAGCAGTGAAGCTCAGGGTTACACAGATACGCAGTATTTT; CDR3aa: CASSEAQGYTDTQYF
j_gene: TRBJ1-3; v_gene: TRBV5-1; abundance: NA; d_gene: NA; CDR3nt: TGCGCCAGCAGCTTGGCAGGGAACTCTGGAAACACCATATATTTT; CDR3aa: CASSLAGNSGNTIYF
j_gene: TRBJ1-2; v_gene: TRBV2; abundance: NA; d_gene: NA; CDR3nt: TGTGCCAGCAGTGATCAGGGTGAATATGGCTACACCTTC; CDR3aa: CASSDQGEYGYTF
j_gene: TRBJ2-6; v_gene: TRBV3-1/TRBV3-2; abundance: NA; d_gene: NA; CDR3nt: TGTGCCAGCAGCCGCCAGGATGCTGGGGCCAACGTCCTGACTTTC; CDR3aa: CASSRQDAGANVLTF
j_gene: TRBJ2-7; v_gene: TRBV27; abundance: once; d_gene: TRBD1; CDR3nt: TGTGCCAGCAGTTTACTCCGACAGGGCGTCTACGAGCAGTACTTC; CDR3aa: CASSLLRQGVYEQYF
j_gene: TRBJ2-7; v_gene: TRBV6-5; abundance: NA; d_gene: TRBD1; CDR3nt: TGTGCCAGCACCCGGACAGGCCATGGCGAGCAGTACTTC; CDR3aa: CASTRTGHGEQYF
j_gene: TRBJ1-5; v_gene: TRBV19; abundance: NA; d_gene: NA; CDR3nt: TGTGCCAGTAGTATAGGACTGATTAGCAATCAGCCCCAGCATTTT; CDR3aa: CASSIGLISNQPQHF
j_gene: TRBJ1-6; v_gene: TRBV7-8; abundance: NA; d_gene: TRBD1; CDR3nt: TGTGCCAGCAGCTCTAAAGCGGGACAGTTGAGCGGTTCACCCCTCCACTTT; CDR3aa: CASSSKAGQLSGSPLHF